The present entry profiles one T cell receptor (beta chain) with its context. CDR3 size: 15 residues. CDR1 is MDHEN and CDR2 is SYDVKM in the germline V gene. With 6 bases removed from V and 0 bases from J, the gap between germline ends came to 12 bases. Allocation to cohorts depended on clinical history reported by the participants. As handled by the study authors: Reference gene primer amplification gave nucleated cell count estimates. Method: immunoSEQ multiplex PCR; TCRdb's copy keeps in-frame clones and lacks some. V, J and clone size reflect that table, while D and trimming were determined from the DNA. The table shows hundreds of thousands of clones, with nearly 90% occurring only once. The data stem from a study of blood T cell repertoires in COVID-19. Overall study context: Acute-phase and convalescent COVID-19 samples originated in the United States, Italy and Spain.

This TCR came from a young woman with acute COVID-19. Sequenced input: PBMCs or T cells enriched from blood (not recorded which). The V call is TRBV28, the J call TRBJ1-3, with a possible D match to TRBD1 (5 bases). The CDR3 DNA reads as TGTGCCAGCAGGCTGGGACTGCCCTCTGGAAACACCATATATTTT. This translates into CASRLGLPSGNTIYF.